Listed here are 20 T cell receptor beta chains from one sample, sequenced in a study of blood T cell repertoires in COVID-19. This table comes from immunoSEQ multiplex PCR, and its TCRdb copy is limited to in-frame clones, with some not included. The table lists about 200,000 clones, more than 75% of them singletons. Sequenced: PBMCs or T cells enriched from blood (not recorded which). The receptors derive from a man in his forties or fifties with acute COVID-19.

The chain recombines TRBV18 with TRBJ1-1; the match to TRBD1 covers 7 bases. Germline values: CDR1 KGHSH, CDR2 LQKENI. V gave up 6 bases and J gave up 1 base; unmatched junction bases: 5. This CDR3 is built from 14 residues. The CDR3 nucleotides read TGTGCCAGCTCCCTTACAGGGGAGAACACTGAAGCTTTCTTT. It yields the protein CASSLTGENTEAFF.

The chain combines TRBV5-1 with TRBJ2-7, with 13 bases that match TRBD2. J lost 4 bases, V lost 4 bases, and 5 bases had no gene match. Germline CDR1 SGHRS, CDR2 YFSETQ. The CDR3 contains 15 residues. The CDR3, as DNA: TGCGCCAGCAGCAGGACTAGCGGGAGTCGGTACGAGCAGTACTTC. The encoded protein is CASSRTSGSRYEQYF.

This chain joins TRBV28 and TRBJ1-5, with D uncertain. CDR1 and CDR2 from the germline V gene are MDHEN and SYDVKM. Trimming took 6 bases from V and 3 from J, leaving 6 bases between them. CDR3 length equals 12 residues. This CDR3 is CASRVVNQPQHF. The CDR3 bases are TGTGCCAGCAGGGTAGTCAATCAGCCCCAGCATTTT.

The V call is TRBV25-1, the J call TRBJ1-6, with D possibly being TRBD1 (6 bases). Per the germline V gene, CDR1 is MGHDK and CDR2 is SYGVNS. The V end lost 3 bases, the J end lost 9 bases, and 18 bases lay between the germline ends. This CDR3 is 16 amino acids long. The CDR3 nucleotides are TGTGCCAGCAGTGATTGGACAGCCGTCCGTGGTTCACCCCTCCACTTT. Its translation: CASSDWTAVRGSPLHF. The full variable domain, its missing parts supplied by reference TRBV25-1 and TRBJ1-6, is EADIYQTPRYLVIGTGKKITLECSQTMGHDKMYWYQQDPGMELHLIHYSYGVNSTEKGDLSSESTVSRIRTEHFPLTLESARPSHTSQYLCASSDWTAVRGSPLHFGNGTRLTVT.

V usage is TRBV7-6 and J usage is TRBJ2-7; D uncertain. V was clipped by 2 bases and J by 0 bases, with 8 bases between them. The CDR3 runs 14 residues. Germline CDR1 SGHVS, CDR2 FNYEAQ. CDR3 region: CASSLIESSYEQYF. The CDR3 DNA sequence: TGTGCCAGCAGCTTAATCGAGAGCTCCTACGAGCAGTACTTC.

This clone has only a few counts. This chain links TRBV12-3 or TRBV12-4 with TRBJ2-7; D is possibly TRBD1 (5 bases). V was trimmed by 6 bases and J by 6 bases, leaving 9 bases between them. The CDR3 runs 11 residues. The CDR3 nucleotides are TGTGCCAGCAGCCAGGGCTCCGAGCAGTACTTC. Its protein is CASSQGSEQYF.

The chain carries TRBV10-2 and TRBJ1-6, with 10 bases lining up with TRBD1. The J segment lost 10 bases and the V segment lost 7 bases, leaving 7 bases of the junction unmatched. CDR1 and CDR2 from the germline V gene are WSHSY and SAAADI. The CDR3 extends over 14 amino acids. The CDR3 here is CASTRDRGLSPLHF. CDR3 DNA sequence: TGCGCCAGCACCCGGGACAGGGGCTTGTCACCCCTCCACTTT.

V gene TRBV2 combines with J gene TRBJ1-5, with TRBD1 identical over 10 bases. CDR3 size: 15 residues. The V segment lost 6 bases and the J segment 4 bases; nucleotides outside the gene matches: 6. Germline-derived CDR1 and CDR2 are SNHLY and FYNNEI. The CDR3 DNA sequence: TGTGCCAGCAGCCTAGTGGACAGGGGGAATCAGCCCCAGCATTTT. Its protein product is CASSLVDRGNQPQHF.

The chain employs TRBV7-9 and TRBJ2-7; 7 nucleotides match TRBD1. Trimming at V came to 5 bases and at J to 5 bases, leaving 9 bases not matched to a gene. This CDR3 is 14 amino acids long. CDR1 and CDR2 (germline): SEHNR, FQNEAQ (reference sequence). The CDR3 sequence is CASSSRDSGNEQYF. The CDR3 DNA follows: TGTGCCAGCAGCAGCCGGGACAGCGGTAACGAGCAGTACTTC.

This chain uses TRBV7-9 with TRBJ2-3, with a tentative D call TRBD2 (5 bases). Per germline, CDR1 SEHNR and CDR2 FQNEAQ (reference sequence). V lost 6 bases and J lost 6, with 25 bases in between. The length of the CDR3 is 17 residues. The DNA for the CDR3 is TGTGCCAGCAGGCACCCCAAAGCGGAGGCCGAGCGGGATACGCAGTATTTT. Translating gives CASRHPKAEAERDTQYF. Complete variable domain (other parts from reference TRBV7-9 and TRBJ2-3): DTGVSQNPRHKITKRGQNVTFRCDPISEHNRLYWYRQTLGQGPEFLTYFQNEAQLEKSRLLSDRFSAERPKGSFSTLEIQRTEQGDSAMYLCASRHPKAEAERDTQYFGPGTRLTVL.

The chain combines TRBV18 with TRBJ1-5; D gene unclear. Between the trimmed V and J ends, which lost 3 bases and 6 bases, there was a span of 9 bases. The CDR3 is 13 amino acids. From germline, CDR1 is KGHSH and CDR2 LQKENI. The CDR3 region has the DNA TGTGCCAGCTCACCTGGGTCGGGTCAGCCCCAGCATTTT. Amino acid sequence: CASSPGSGQPQHF.

The chain uses TRBV28 and TRBJ2-5; 13 nucleotides align to TRBD2. The length of the CDR3 is 18 residues. The ends lost 3 bases at V and 3 bases at J; junction bases unmatched: 10. The V gene's germline CDR1 is MDHEN and CDR2 SYDVKM. CDR3 DNA: TGTGCCAGCAGTTTGAGGGGAACTAGCGGGAGGGCCAAAGAGACCCAGTACTTC. Translation: CASSLRGTSGRAKETQYF.

The J gene is TRBJ2-3, the V gene TRBV7-2; D perhaps matches TRBD1 (5 bases). The germline CDR1 and CDR2 sequences are SGHTA and FQGNSA. The CDR3 is 16 amino acids. Trimming cost V 1 base and J 3 bases, with 14 bases left between them. CDR3 DNA sequence: TGTGCCAGCAGCTTAGTCACGACAGTTAGAACAGATACGCAGTATTTT. Protein: CASSLVTTVRTDTQYF.

The chain employs TRBV7-8 and TRBJ1-1, with TRBD1 as a possible D gene (5 bases). Germline CDR1 reads SGHVS; CDR2 reads FQNEAQ. Trimming stripped 4 bases from V and 3 bases from J, with 15 bases between. This CDR3 is built from 15 residues. The CDR3 DNA reads TGTGCCAGCAGCTCTAGACCTCAGGGCGACACTGAAGCTTTCTTT. Translating gives CASSSRPQGDTEAFF.

This clone was picked up a small number of times. V is TRBV10-3 and J is TRBJ2-2, with D tentatively TRBD1 (7 bases). Germline V gene lookup returns CDR1 ENHRY and CDR2 SYGVKD. The CDR3 consists of 14 residues. The V end lost 6 bases, the J end lost 5 bases, and 13 bases lay between the germline ends. Written as DNA, the CDR3 is TGTGCCATCAGCCTGACAGGGACTACCGGGGAGCTGTTTTTT. Protein product: CAISLTGTTGELFF.

This clone was found a few times. The rearrangement joins TRBV5-4 to TRBJ2-7; tentative D call: TRBD2 (5 bases). CDR1 and CDR2 from the germline V gene are SGHNT and YYREEE (reference sequence). The CDR3 sequence is 15 residues long. Deletions cut 3 bases from V and 5 bases from J, with 18 bases between. Written as DNA, the CDR3 is TGTGCCAGCAGCTCACAGACGGGGAAGAGGCACGAGCAGTACTTC. Translation gives CASSSQTGKRHEQYF.

This chain uses TRBV6-2 or TRBV6-3 with TRBJ2-1, with D maybe TRBD2 (6 bases). Germline lookup yields CDR1 MNHEY and CDR2 SVGEGT. Between the trimmed V and J ends, which lost 0 bases and 4 bases, there was a span of 16 bases. The CDR3 has 17 amino acids. CDR3 nucleotides: TGTGCCAGCAGTTACTCGAGTTGGGCGGGAATATACAATGAGCAGTTCTTC. The encoded protein is CASSYSSWAGIYNEQFF.

The chain combines TRBV5-1 with TRBJ2-5; the match to TRBD1 covers 8 bases. Germline CDR1 is SGHRS and CDR2 is YFSETQ. The CDR3 is 18 residues long. Germline trimming cut 2 bases from V and 6 bases from J; bases unmatched to any gene: 18. Here the CDR3 DNA reads TGCGCCAGCAGCTTCAGCTCACCCAATTTGCGGACAGGGCAGACCCAGTACTTC. It is translated as CASSFSSPNLRTGQTQYF. Full variable domain (remainder filled in from reference TRBV5-1 and TRBJ2-5): KAGVTQTPRYLIKTRGQQVTLSCSPISGHRSVSWYQQTPGQGLQFLFEYFSETQRNKGNFPGRFSGRQFSNSRSEMNVSTLELGDSALYLCASSFSSPNLRTGQTQYFGPGTRLLVL.

The rearrangement uses TRBV18 and TRBJ2-7, with D possibly matching TRBD1 (6 bases). Germline V lookup: CDR1 KGHSH, CDR2 LQKENI. The V gene lost 5 bases and the J gene lost 6 bases, with 8 bases spanning the gap. The CDR3 totals 11 residues. The CDR3 spells CASSATGEQYF. The CDR3 DNA reads TGTGCCAGCTCAGCGACAGGCGAGCAGTACTTC.

V gene TRBV29-1 combines with J gene TRBJ2-7; 7 bases line up with TRBD1. CDR3 length equals 14 residues. Germline V lookup: CDR1 SQVTM, CDR2 ANQGSEA. The ends lost 3 bases at V and 4 bases at J; junction bases unmatched: 9. The CDR3 sequence: CSVDDRDSSYEQYF. The CDR3 DNA reads as TGCAGCGTTGACGACCGGGACAGTTCGTACGAGCAGTACTTC.